Below are 31 T cell receptor beta chains sequenced from a single sample in a study of blood T cell repertoires in COVID-19. The method was immunoSEQ multiplex PCR; TCRdb's version includes in-frame clones alone and lacks a portion of them. The top ten hold approximately 10% of the sample, which has over 130,000 clones, 80% to 90% seen once. The sequencing input was peripheral blood. These receptors all come from a man aged 60 to 75 with active or convalescent COVID-19.

The chain joins TRBV6-5 to TRBJ2-7; weak D call: TRBD1 (6 bases). Germline-derived CDR1 and CDR2 are MNHEY and SVGAGI. The CDR3 consists of 14 residues. Between the trimmed V and J ends, which lost 4 bases and 5 bases, there was a span of 15 bases. The CDR3 DNA follows: TGTGCCAGCAGTTTACAGGGTCACACCGACGAGCAGTACTTC. It specifies CASSLQGHTDEQYF.

This chain uses TRBV19 with TRBJ2-1; TRBD2 aligns across 10 bases. This CDR3 is built from 20 residues. Per the germline V gene, CDR1 is LNHDA and CDR2 is SQIVND (reference sequence). V lost 5 bases and J lost 10; bases outside the gene matches: 26. The CDR3 nucleotides read TGTGCCAGTAGTGGATCCGGGACTAGCGTCCGGTCTGAGCGTACAACGGAGCAGTTCTTC. This encodes CASSGSGTSVRSERTTEQFF.

This chain links TRBV11-2 with TRBJ1-2, with D unresolved. The CDR3 is 15 amino acids. Germline-derived CDR1 and CDR2 are SGHAT and FQNNGV. V was pared by 5 bases and J by 7 bases, with 20 bases between. CDR3: CASSEGSLVKSGYTF. DNA for the CDR3: TGTGCCAGCAGCGAAGGGAGTTTGGTTAAGAGTGGCTACACCTTC.

This clone came up once. Other DNA sequences in this sample translate to the same CDR3. In DNA, the CDR3 is TGCGCCAGCAGCTTGGCCGGCACAGATACGCAGTATTTT. It codes for CASSLAGTDTQYF. V and J are TRBV5-1 and TRBJ2-3; the D is unclear. The germline CDR1 and CDR2 sequences are SGHRS and YFSETQ. This CDR3 region has 13 residues. V was clipped by 0 bases and J by 1 base, with 3 bases between them.

This chain connects TRBV28 to TRBJ2-7; D perhaps matches TRBD2 (6 bases). Germline loops: CDR1 MDHEN, CDR2 SYDVKM. Trimming cost V 0 bases and J 4 bases, with 10 bases left between them. This CDR3 region has 14 residues. The CDR3 reads CASSLWVEGYEQYF. The DNA of the CDR3 is TGTGCCAGCAGTTTATGGGTGGAGGGGTACGAGCAGTACTTC.

The genes are TRBV5-1 and TRBJ1-1, with D possibly matching TRBD1 (6 bases). Per the germline V gene, CDR1 is SGHRS and CDR2 is YFSETQ. CDR3 length: 14 amino acids. Trimming pared 5 bases from V and 2 bases from J, leaving 13 bases between. The CDR3 protein is CASRPGTINTEAFF. The CDR3, as DNA: TGCGCCAGCAGACCGGGGACAATTAACACTGAAGCTTTCTTT.

In its sample, this clone was seen once. This chain connects TRBV9 to TRBJ2-7; TRBD1 might be the D (6 bases). Germline lookup yields CDR1 SGDLS and CDR2 YYNGEE. This CDR3 has 14 amino acids. Deletions cut 2 bases from V and 1 base from J, with 10 bases between. The DNA of the CDR3 is TGTGCCAGCAGCGTTTCGACAGGATCCTACGAGCAGTACTTC. It yields the protein CASSVSTGSYEQYF.

This rearrangement joins TRBV6-4 to TRBJ2-1, with 7 bases aligning to TRBD2. The CDR3 is made up of 13 amino acids. Looked up from germline, CDR1 is MRHNA and CDR2 is SNTAGT. V dropped 5 bases and J dropped 6; count of bases not matched to a gene: 4. The CDR3 coding sequence is TGTGCCAGCAGTCCAAGGACTAGCAATGAGCAGTTCTTC. This encodes CASSPRTSNEQFF.

This chain joins TRBV2 and TRBJ1-5, with TRBD1 as a possible D gene (5 bases). Germline CDR1 and CDR2: SNHLY and FYNNEI. The germline V and J ends were trimmed by 2 bases and 7 bases, with 15 bases remaining between them. The CDR3 extends over 15 amino acids. DNA of the CDR3: TGTGCCAGCAGTGAAATGTGGGGCGCCGGACAGCCCCAGCATTTT. It translates to CASSEMWGAGQPQHF.

The genes are TRBV6-6 and TRBJ2-7, with 7 bases aligning to TRBD2. CDR3 size: 14 residues. Germline V gene sequence: CDR1 MNHNY, CDR2 SVGAGI (reference sequence). The junction had 10 bases not matched to a gene; V was cut back by 7 bases and J by 4 bases. CDR3 amino acids: CASKPATSKYEQYF. The CDR3 coding sequence is TGTGCCAGCAAACCCGCGACTAGCAAATACGAGCAGTACTTC.

The chain combines TRBV7-2 with TRBJ2-3, with a possible D match to TRBD2 (5 bases). The CDR3 is 16 residues long. V lost 2 bases, J lost 6 bases, and 18 bases lay in between. From germline, CDR1 is SGHTA and CDR2 FQGNSA. The CDR3: CASSLRGSPVLDTQYF. For the CDR3, the DNA is TGTGCCAGCAGCTTACGGGGATCCCCAGTTTTGGATACGCAGTATTTT.

The rearrangement uses TRBV7-2 and TRBJ1-6; TRBD1 matches at 9 bases. The CDR3 sequence is 17 residues long. The ends lost 4 bases at V and 3 bases at J; junction bases unmatched: 7. From germline, CDR1 is SGHTA and CDR2 FQGNSA. CDR3 coding DNA: TGTGCCAGCAGCTCTATACAGGGGGCCGGCTATAATTCACCCCTCCACTTT. It codes for CASSSIQGAGYNSPLHF.

CDR3 amino acids: CASSPGGLYEQYF. In DNA form, the CDR3 reads TGTGCCAGCAGTCCAGGGGGCCTCTACGAGCAGTACTTC. The V gene is TRBV25-1, the J gene TRBJ2-7, with 8 bases lining up with TRBD1. Germline V gene data show CDR1 as MGHDK and CDR2 as SYGVNS. V lost 5 bases to trimming and J lost 3 bases; unmatched junction nucleotides: 3. CDR3 length: 13 amino acids.

The V and J genes are TRBV27 and TRBJ2-1; the D gene is possibly TRBD2 (6 bases). The CDR3 has 15 amino acids. The germline gives CDR1 MNHEY, CDR2 SMNVEV (reference sequence). The V end was cut by 1 base, the J end by 8 bases, with 15 bases between. The CDR3 nucleotides are TGTGCCAGCAGTTTATGGGGGGAGAGAGGGGATGAGCAGTTCTTC. Residues: CASSLWGERGDEQFF.

The chain couples TRBV19 to TRBJ1-5, with D possibly TRBD1 on 6 matching bases. The length of the CDR3 is 16 residues. Trimming stripped 4 bases from V and 5 bases from J, with 18 bases between. Germline V gene lookup returns CDR1 LNHDA and CDR2 SQIVND (reference sequence). The DNA for the CDR3 is TGTGCCAGTAGTAGCCACAGGGAAGGTGGAGATCAGCCCCAGCATTTT. It yields the protein CASSSHREGGDQPQHF. Looking up the rest from reference TRBV19 and TRBJ1-5 gives the full variable domain: DGGITQSPKYLFRKEGQNVTLSCEQNLNHDAMYWYRQDPGQGLRLIYYSQIVNDFQKGDIAEGYSVSREKKESFPLTVTSAQKNPTAFYLCASSSHREGGDQPQHFGDGTRLSIL.

The rearrangement joins TRBV3-1 (or the pseudogene TRBV3-2) to TRBJ2-5, with TRBD1 matching over 8 bases. V lost 4 bases, J lost 5 bases, and 9 bases stayed unmatched. The CDR3 has 15 residues. The V gene's germline CDR1 is LGHDT and CDR2 YNNKEL (reference sequence). The CDR3 reads CASSPGQGSLETQYF. CDR3 nucleotide sequence: TGTGCCAGCAGCCCCGGACAGGGATCCCTTGAGACCCAGTACTTC.

V is TRBV4-2 and J is TRBJ1-3, with D possibly TRBD1 on 5 matching bases. The V and J ends lost 2 bases and 4 bases respectively, with 12 bases between them. The length of the CDR3 is 15 residues. Germline CDR1 is LGHNA and CDR2 is YNFKEQ. CDR3: CASSQQLGPGNTIYF. The CDR3 DNA sequence: TGTGCCAGCAGCCAACAACTGGGGCCCGGAAACACCATATATTTT.

The chain recombines TRBV11-2 with TRBJ1-6; possible D gene TRBD1, 6 bases. CDR1 and CDR2 (germline): SGHAT, FQNNGV. V was cut by 7 bases and J by 10 bases, with 11 bases left in between. This CDR3 is built from 12 residues. CDR3: CASTQGRSPLHF. The CDR3 bases are TGTGCCAGCACACAGGGAAGGTCACCCCTCCACTTT.

This clone was seen more than once but under ten times. This chain uses TRBV5-6 with TRBJ2-1; 7 bases are a match to TRBD2. With 4 bases clipped from V and 3 bases from J, the junction kept 7 bases outside the gene matches. Germline assignment: CDR1 SGHDT and CDR2 YYEEEE. The CDR3 has 15 residues. The CDR3 DNA reads TGTGCCAGCAGCCCGCGGGGAGGGCTCTACAATGAGCAGTTCTTC. This gives the protein CASSPRGGLYNEQFF.

This clone has just one count. This rearrangement joins TRBV5-8 to TRBJ1-2, with 8 bases fitting TRBD1. Germline CDR1 and CDR2: SGHTS and YDEGEE. J was trimmed by 8 bases and V by 4 bases; bases with no gene match: 10. The CDR3 sequence is 14 residues long. The CDR3 loop reads CASSDRRRGQGYTF. The CDR3 coding sequence is TGTGCCAGCAGCGACAGACGCAGGGGGCAAGGCTACACCTTC.

The V and J genes are TRBV7-3 and TRBJ2-3; 9 nucleotides agree with TRBD2. The length of the CDR3 is 16 residues. Germline V gives CDR1 SGHTA, CDR2 FQGTGA. The junction had 11 bases not matched to a gene; V was cut back by 2 bases and J by 8 bases. As DNA, the CDR3 is TGTGCCAGCAGCTTAGCGGGCGGGAGGGCCAGGGTTACGCAGTATTTT. As protein: CASSLAGGRARVTQYF.

The chain uses TRBV15 and TRBJ2-7; 10 bases line up with TRBD2. The germline V gene has CDR1 LNHNV and CDR2 YYDKDF (reference sequence). J gave up 3 bases and V 5 bases, and 7 bases lay outside the gene matches. The CDR3 extends over 15 amino acids. CDR3: CATSLRLAGGYEQYF. The DNA of the CDR3 is TGTGCCACCAGCCTCCGACTAGCGGGCGGCTACGAGCAGTACTTC. Looking up the rest from reference TRBV15 and TRBJ2-7 gives the full variable domain: DAMVIQNPRYQVTQFGKPVTLSCSQTLNHNVMYWYQQKSSQAPKLLFHYYDKDFNNEADTPDNFQSRRPNTSFCFLDIRSPGLGDTAMYLCATSLRLAGGYEQYFGPGTRLTVT.

J is TRBJ2-2 and V is TRBV28; 10 bases map to TRBD2. With 7 bases clipped from V and 3 bases from J, the junction kept 11 bases outside the gene matches. In germline, CDR1 is MDHEN, CDR2 SYDVKM. This CDR3 comprises 17 residues. As DNA, the CDR3 is TGTGCCAGCAAACTACTAGCGGGACCCGGGTACACCGGGGAGCTGTTTTTT. It yields the protein CASKLLAGPGYTGELFF.

The V and J genes are TRBV4-3 and TRBJ2-3; 7 bases fit TRBD2. This CDR3 is built from 16 residues. Germline CDR1 is LGHNA and CDR2 is YSLEER. Trimming cost V 1 base and J 2 bases; bases outside gene matches: 6. The CDR3 reads CASSQAVAGITDTQYF. The CDR3 nucleotides are TGCGCCAGCAGCCAAGCAGTAGCGGGTATCACAGATACGCAGTATTTT.

The chain couples TRBV13 to TRBJ2-1; 7 nucleotides line up with TRBD2. CDR1 and CDR2 from the germline V gene are PRHDT and FYEKMQ (reference sequence). V was clipped by 3 bases and J by 14 bases; unmatched bases: 13. This CDR3 is built from 14 residues. CDR3 DNA: TGTGCCAGCAGCTTCCCTTCGACTAGCCCGAGGAAGTTCTTC. Translation gives CASSFPSTSPRKFF.

This chain joins TRBV19 and TRBJ2-6; D unclear. Trimming took off 5 bases at V and 0 bases at J, with 8 bases between the two ends. The CDR3 covers 15 residues. Germline-derived CDR1 and CDR2 are LNHDA and SQIVND (reference sequence). The chain's CDR3 is CASSPRFSGANVLTF. The CDR3 nucleotides read TGTGCCAGTAGTCCGCGTTTCTCTGGGGCCAACGTCCTGACTTTC.

J is TRBJ2-7 and V is TRBV6-6, with TRBD2 matching over 13 bases. V gave up 7 bases and J gave up 4 bases; unmatched junction bases: 4. This CDR3 comprises 14 residues. Germline V gene data show CDR1 as MNHNY and CDR2 as SVGAGI (reference sequence). The CDR3 bases are TGTGCCAGCACCCAGGGACTAGCGGGATACGAGCAGTACTTC. Translating gives CASTQGLAGYEQYF.

V usage is TRBV11-2 and J usage is TRBJ2-2, with D perhaps TRBD2 (5 bases). This CDR3 is built from 13 residues. Deletions cut 0 bases from V and 6 bases from J, with 5 bases between. CDR1 and CDR2 (germline): SGHAT, FQNNGV. The CDR3 DNA reads TGTGCCAGCAGCTTAGAGGAGGCCGGGGAGCTGTTTTTT. Its translation: CASSLEEAGELFF.

The chain uses TRBV7-2 and TRBJ2-5, with a possible D match to TRBD2 (6 bases). CDR3 length equals 14 residues. Looked up from germline, CDR1 is SGHTA and CDR2 is FQGNSA. Trimming took off 3 bases at V and 4 bases at J, with 12 bases between the two ends. This chain's CDR3 is CASSFSGGGETQYF. In DNA form, the CDR3 reads TGTGCCAGCAGCTTTTCCGGGGGAGGAGAGACCCAGTACTTC.

J is TRBJ2-1 and V is TRBV5-1, with a tentative D call TRBD1 (5 bases). Between the trimmed V and J ends, which lost 5 bases and 7 bases, there was a span of 13 bases. The length of the CDR3 is 13 residues. In germline, CDR1 is SGHRS, CDR2 YFSETQ. The CDR3 sequence: CASSRGARNEQFF. CDR3 nucleotide sequence: TGCGCCAGCAGTCGTGGGGCGAGGAATGAGCAGTTCTTC.

The chain is built from TRBV19 and TRBJ1-5; 10 bases fit TRBD1. The V segment lost 4 bases and the J segment 6 bases; nucleotides outside the gene matches: 9. The germline V gene encodes CDR1 LNHDA and CDR2 SQIVND (reference sequence). The CDR3 runs 16 residues. CDR3 sequence reads: CASSNPGTGDGQPQHF. DNA for the CDR3: TGTGCCAGTAGTAATCCCGGGACAGGGGATGGTCAGCCCCAGCATTTT.